This is a list of T cell receptor beta chains from one sample in a study of T cell responses to AZD1222 COVID-19 vaccine. The method was immunoSEQ multiplex PCR; TCRdb's version includes in-frame clones alone and lacks a portion of them. The sample holds approximately 110,000 clones; 82% are singletons and the top ten take less than 6%. Specimen: peripheral blood, collected on day 0 of AZD1222 vaccination. The receptors come from an adult in good health. Both conserved end residues are part of each CDR3. A D gene is named only where the DNA matches it firmly. Not all rows give a size; the values are once, few, many and, for expanded clones, a class.

abundance: .; j_gene: TRBJ2-3; d_gene: .; v_gene: TRBV9; CDR3aa: CASSVEVPDTQYF; CDR3nt: TGTGCCAGCAGCGTAGAAGTCCCAGATACGCAGTATTTT
abundance: .; j_gene: TRBJ2-7; d_gene: .; v_gene: TRBV3-1/TRBV3-2; CDR3aa: CASSLESYEQYF; CDR3nt: TGTGCCAGCAGCCTGGAGTCCTACGAGCAGTACTTC
abundance: .; j_gene: TRBJ2-5; d_gene: .; v_gene: TRBV7-8; CDR3aa: CASSLVLETQYF; CDR3nt: TGTGCCAGCAGCTTAGTGCTAGAGACCCAGTACTTC
abundance: .; j_gene: TRBJ1-2; d_gene: .; v_gene: TRBV7-9; CDR3aa: CASSLASPNYGYTF; CDR3nt: TGTGCCAGCAGCCTGGCGTCCCCTAACTATGGCTACACCTTC
abundance: .; j_gene: TRBJ1-4; d_gene: .; v_gene: TRBV15; CDR3aa: CATSRDVRADEKLFF; CDR3nt: TGTGCCACCAGCAGAGATGTGAGGGCTGATGAAAAACTGTTTTTT
abundance: .; j_gene: TRBJ1-4; d_gene: .; v_gene: TRBV18; CDR3aa: CASSPRGQTNEKLFF; CDR3nt: TGTGCCAGCTCACCCAGGGGTCAGACTAATGAAAAACTGTTTTTT
abundance: .; j_gene: TRBJ1-2; d_gene: .; v_gene: TRBV5-1; CDR3aa: CASSLESGAGYTF; CDR3nt: TGCGCCAGCAGCTTGGAGTCCGGGGCTGGCTACACCTTC
abundance: few; j_gene: TRBJ2-1; d_gene: .; v_gene: TRBV7-3; CDR3aa: CASSFDSNEQFF; CDR3nt: TGTGCCAGCAGCTTTGATAGTAATGAGCAGTTCTTC
abundance: .; j_gene: TRBJ1-6; d_gene: .; v_gene: TRBV4-2; CDR3aa: CASSQDITGVGSPLHF; CDR3nt: TGTGCCAGCAGCCAAGATATTACTGGGGTAGGTTCACCCCTCCACTTT
abundance: .; j_gene: TRBJ1-4; d_gene: TRBD1; v_gene: TRBV19; CDR3aa: CASSQTGATTNEKLFF; CDR3nt: TGTGCCAGTAGCCAAACAGGGGCTACTACTAATGAAAAACTGTTTTTT
abundance: .; j_gene: TRBJ2-1; d_gene: TRBD2; v_gene: TRBV7-2; CDR3aa: CASSPGLAGGPYNEQFF; CDR3nt: TGTGCCAGCAGCCCGGGACTAGCGGGGGGGCCGTACAATGAGCAGTTCTTC
abundance: .; j_gene: TRBJ1-2; d_gene: .; v_gene: TRBV11-2; CDR3aa: CASSAGTANYGYTF; CDR3nt: TGTGCCAGCAGCGCCGGGACCGCTAACTATGGCTACACCTTC
abundance: .; j_gene: TRBJ2-1; d_gene: .; v_gene: TRBV6-5; CDR3aa: CASSSIVNEQFF; CDR3nt: TGTGCCAGCAGTTCAATTGTCAATGAGCAGTTCTTC
abundance: .; j_gene: TRBJ1-1; d_gene: TRBD1; v_gene: TRBV5-6; CDR3aa: CASSLHRGTEAFF; CDR3nt: TGTGCCAGCAGCTTACACAGGGGTACTGAAGCTTTCTTT
abundance: .; j_gene: TRBJ1-6; d_gene: .; v_gene: TRBV6-5; CDR3aa: CASSYGGGYSPLHF; CDR3nt: TGTGCCAGCAGTTACGGTGGGGGTTATTCACCCCTCCACTTT
abundance: .; j_gene: TRBJ2-2; d_gene: .; v_gene: TRBV19; CDR3aa: CASSTKGRRTGELFF; CDR3nt: TGTGCCAGTAGCACGAAGGGACGTAGGACCGGGGAGCTGTTTTTT
abundance: .; j_gene: TRBJ1-6; d_gene: .; v_gene: TRBV9; CDR3aa: CASSVVGDIDSPLHF; CDR3nt: TGTGCCAGCAGCGTAGTCGGGGATATAGATTCACCCCTCCACTTT
abundance: .; j_gene: TRBJ1-1; d_gene: TRBD1; v_gene: TRBV18; CDR3aa: CASSPTGQGVTEAFF; CDR3nt: TGTGCCAGCTCACCAACTGGACAGGGAGTCACTGAAGCTTTCTTT
abundance: .; j_gene: TRBJ2-1; d_gene: TRBD1; v_gene: TRBV6-1; CDR3aa: CASSERQGPLLF; CDR3nt: TGTGCCAGCAGTGAACGACAGGGCCCCCTCCTCTTC
abundance: .; j_gene: TRBJ1-2; d_gene: .; v_gene: TRBV6-5; CDR3aa: CASSLLEDPYYGYTF; CDR3nt: TGTGCCAGCAGCCTGCTAGAAGACCCGTACTATGGCTACACCTTC
abundance: .; j_gene: TRBJ2-7; d_gene: .; v_gene: TRBV5-1; CDR3aa: CASSPDVSYEQYF; CDR3nt: TGCGCCAGCAGCCCGGACGTTTCCTACGAGCAGTACTTC
abundance: .; j_gene: TRBJ2-1; d_gene: TRBD1; v_gene: TRBV7-3; CDR3aa: CASSPQPSTGTGFDEQFF; CDR3nt: TGTGCCAGCAGCCCTCAGCCCAGTACCGGGACAGGGTTCGATGAGCAGTTCTTC
abundance: .; j_gene: TRBJ2-2; d_gene: .; v_gene: TRBV5-1; CDR3aa: CASMKGSNTGELFF; CDR3nt: TGCGCCAGCATGAAGGGATCCAACACCGGGGAGCTGTTTTTT
abundance: few; j_gene: TRBJ2-3; d_gene: .; v_gene: TRBV11-3; CDR3aa: CASSYTSTGADTQYF; CDR3nt: TGTGCCAGCAGCTACACGTCGACGGGCGCAGATACGCAGTATTTT
abundance: .; j_gene: TRBJ1-3; d_gene: .; v_gene: TRBV7-2; CDR3aa: CASSVNVGNTIYF; CDR3nt: TGTGCCAGCAGCGTAAACGTGGGAAACACCATATATTTT
abundance: .; j_gene: TRBJ1-5; d_gene: TRBD1; v_gene: TRBV5-1; CDR3aa: CASSWTGASNQPQHF; CDR3nt: TGCGCCAGCAGCTGGACAGGGGCAAGCAATCAGCCCCAGCATTTT
abundance: .; j_gene: TRBJ2-5; d_gene: TRBD2; v_gene: TRBV2; CDR3aa: CASRLAGGQETQYF; CDR3nt: TGTGCCAGTCGACTAGCGGGGGGTCAAGAGACCCAGTACTTC
abundance: .; j_gene: TRBJ2-1; d_gene: .; v_gene: TRBV18; CDR3aa: CASSPMTGSNEQFF; CDR3nt: TGTGCCAGCTCACCCATGACAGGATCGAATGAGCAGTTCTTC
abundance: .; j_gene: TRBJ2-1; d_gene: .; v_gene: TRBV6-1; CDR3aa: CASSEVGRSYNEQFF; CDR3nt: TGTGCCAGCAGTGAAGTCGGTCGGAGCTACAATGAGCAGTTCTTC
abundance: .; j_gene: TRBJ1-4; d_gene: .; v_gene: TRBV4-3; CDR3aa: CASSQGHGGEKLFF; CDR3nt: TGCGCCAGCAGCCAAGGACACGGGGGGGAAAAACTGTTTTTT
abundance: .; j_gene: TRBJ2-7; d_gene: .; v_gene: TRBV4-1; CDR3aa: CASSQAHGGEQYF; CDR3nt: TGCGCCAGCAGCCAGGCTCATGGGGGCGAGCAGTACTTC
abundance: few; j_gene: TRBJ2-3; d_gene: TRBD2; v_gene: TRBV5-1; CDR3aa: CASSRLASTDTQYF; CDR3nt: TGCGCCAGCAGTCGACTAGCTAGCACAGATACGCAGTATTTT
abundance: .; j_gene: TRBJ1-2; d_gene: .; v_gene: TRBV12-3/TRBV12-4; CDR3aa: CASRLQGRGYTF; CDR3nt: TGTGCCAGCAGGCTACAGGGAAGGGGCTACACCTTC
abundance: .; j_gene: TRBJ2-2; d_gene: .; v_gene: TRBV27; CDR3aa: CASSLTGFNTGELFF; CDR3nt: TGTGCCAGCAGTCTCACAGGGTTTAACACCGGGGAGCTGTTTTTT
abundance: once; j_gene: TRBJ1-2; d_gene: TRBD1; v_gene: TRBV18; CDR3aa: CASSLGQGTNYGYTF; CDR3nt: TGTGCCAGCTCACTGGGACAGGGGACTAACTATGGCTACACCTTC
abundance: .; j_gene: TRBJ1-4; d_gene: .; v_gene: TRBV6-5; CDR3aa: CASSLRTEREKLFF; CDR3nt: TGTGCCAGCAGCCTAAGGACGGAACGTGAAAAACTGTTTTTT
abundance: once; j_gene: TRBJ1-1; d_gene: .; v_gene: TRBV18; CDR3aa: CASSPLRANTEAFF; CDR3nt: TGTGCCAGCTCACCACTCAGGGCTAACACTGAAGCTTTCTTT
abundance: few; j_gene: TRBJ1-3; d_gene: .; v_gene: TRBV10-3; CDR3aa: CAISESGPPWNTIYF; CDR3nt: TGTGCCATCAGTGAATCCGGACCCCCGTGGAACACCATATATTTT
abundance: .; j_gene: TRBJ2-7; d_gene: .; v_gene: TRBV2; CDR3aa: CASHGRGRYEQYF; CDR3nt: TGTGCCAGCCACGGGCGGGGTCGCTACGAGCAGTACTTC
abundance: .; j_gene: TRBJ1-2; d_gene: .; v_gene: TRBV6-2/TRBV6-3; CDR3aa: CASSAYMEGGYTF; CDR3nt: TGTGCCAGCAGTGCCTACATGGAGGGGGGCTACACCTTC
abundance: .; j_gene: TRBJ1-1; d_gene: .; v_gene: TRBV5-4; CDR3aa: CASSPRAGLNTEAFF; CDR3nt: TGTGCCAGCAGCCCTAGGGCCGGATTGAACACTGAAGCTTTCTTT
abundance: .; j_gene: TRBJ2-7; d_gene: .; v_gene: TRBV7-2; CDR3aa: CASSFGVPPTYEQYF; CDR3nt: TGTGCCAGCAGCTTCGGGGTACCCCCTACCTACGAGCAGTACTTC
abundance: .; j_gene: TRBJ2-1; d_gene: .; v_gene: TRBV6-2/TRBV6-3; CDR3aa: CASSFSFRGWWQNEQFF; CDR3nt: TGTGCCAGCAGCTTCTCCTTTCGGGGGTGGTGGCAAAATGAGCAGTTCTTC
abundance: .; j_gene: TRBJ2-2; d_gene: TRBD2; v_gene: TRBV4-3; CDR3aa: CASSQEPPGGEVTGELFF; CDR3nt: TGCGCCAGCAGCCAAGAGCCCCCCGGGGGGGAAGTCACCGGGGAGCTGTTTTTT